This T cell receptor beta chain was sequenced in a study of post-analysis software for immune sequencing data. Study context: Clinical courses comprised relapsing-remitting, secondary progressive and progressive-relapsing multiple sclerosis. The study, taken as a whole, reports: Analysis by F measure revealed that same-batch samples clustered strongly together. When patients were compared with controls, roughly five TRBV segments were more frequent, TRBV5-6, TRBV5-1 and TRBV20-1 among them.

This clonotype showed up many times. Its antigen is currently unknown. The CDR3 has 16 amino acids. Trimming took off 1 base at V and 0 bases at J, with 10 bases between the two ends. The TCR beta cDNA libraries contained unique molecular identifiers. Out of roughly 0.85 to 11 million T cells, 470,000 or so cDNA molecules were generated. TCRdb redid the calling of the PCR reads with MiXCR, one entry per CDR3 protein. Of about 200,000 distinct CDR3 sequences listed, approximately 28% were seen once; the top ten hold 3.4%. The chain recombines TRBV12-3 or TRBV12-4 with TRBJ1-5; D possibly corresponds to TRBD1 (5 bases). The sequence derives from a girl aged 2-17 years with multiple sclerosis. The sequenced sample was blood. The CDR3 nucleotides are TGTGCCAGCAGTTTAGGGGCAGGGACTAGCAATCAGCCCCAGCATTTT. This sequence encodes CASSLGAGTSNQPQHF.